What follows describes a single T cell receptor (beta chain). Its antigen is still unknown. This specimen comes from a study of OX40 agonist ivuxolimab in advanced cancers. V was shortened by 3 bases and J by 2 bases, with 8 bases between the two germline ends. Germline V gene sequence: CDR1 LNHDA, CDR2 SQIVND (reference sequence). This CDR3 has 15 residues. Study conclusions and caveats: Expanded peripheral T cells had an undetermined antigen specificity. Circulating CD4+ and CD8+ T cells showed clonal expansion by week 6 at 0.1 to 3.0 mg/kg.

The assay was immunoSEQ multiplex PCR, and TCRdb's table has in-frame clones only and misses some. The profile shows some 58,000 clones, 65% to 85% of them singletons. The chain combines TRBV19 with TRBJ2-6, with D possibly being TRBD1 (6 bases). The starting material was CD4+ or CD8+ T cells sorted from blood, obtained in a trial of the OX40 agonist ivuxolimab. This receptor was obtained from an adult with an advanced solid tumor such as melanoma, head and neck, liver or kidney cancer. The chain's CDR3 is CASSIPGAGANVLTF. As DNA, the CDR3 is TGTGCCAGTAGTATTCCAGGGGCTGGGGCCAACGTCCTGACTTTC. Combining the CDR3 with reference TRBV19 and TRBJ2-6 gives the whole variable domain DGGITQSPKYLFRKEGQNVTLSCEQNLNHDAMYWYRQDPGQGLRLIYYSQIVNDFQKGDIAEGYSVSREKKESFPLTVTSAQKNPTAFYLCASSIPGAGANVLTFGAGSRLTVL.